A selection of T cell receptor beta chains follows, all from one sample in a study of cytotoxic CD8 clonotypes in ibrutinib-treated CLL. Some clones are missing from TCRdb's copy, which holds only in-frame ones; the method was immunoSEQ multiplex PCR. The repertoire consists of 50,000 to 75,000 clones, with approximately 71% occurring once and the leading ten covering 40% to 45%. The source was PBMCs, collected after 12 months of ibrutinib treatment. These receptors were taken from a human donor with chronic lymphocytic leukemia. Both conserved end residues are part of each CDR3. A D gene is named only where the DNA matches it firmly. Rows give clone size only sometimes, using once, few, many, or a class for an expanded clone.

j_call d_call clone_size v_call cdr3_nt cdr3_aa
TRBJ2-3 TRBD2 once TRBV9 TGTGCCAGCAGCGCACTAGCGGGAGAGGCCACAGATACGCAGTATTTT CASSALAGEATDTQYF
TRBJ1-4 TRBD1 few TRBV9 TGTGCCAGCAGCGCACTCACCTCAGGGGGGGGAAATGAAAAACTGTTTTTT CASSALTSGGGNEKLFF
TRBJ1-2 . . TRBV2 TGTGCCAGCAGTGGGCTGATTTTGGGCTATGGCTACACCTTC CASSGLILGYGYTF
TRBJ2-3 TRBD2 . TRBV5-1 TGCGCCAGCAGTGGGGCTAGCGGATACACAGATACGCAGTATTTT CASSGASGYTDTQYF
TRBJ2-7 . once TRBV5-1 TGCGCCAGCAAGGGCACAGCCTACGAGCAGTACTTC CASKGTAYEQYF
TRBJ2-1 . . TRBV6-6 TGTGCCACGCAGGACCCGAGATGGCCGAATGAGCAGTTCTTC CATQDPRWPNEQFF
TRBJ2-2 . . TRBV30 TGTGCCTGGAGGGGGTACACCGGGGAGCTGTTTTTT CAWRGYTGELFF
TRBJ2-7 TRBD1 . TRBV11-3 TGTGCCAGCAGCTCCGGGACAGGCTACGAGCAGTACTTC CASSSGTGYEQYF
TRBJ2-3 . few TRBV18 TGTGCCAGCGCGCGAATAGAGGGCACAGATACGCAGTATTTT CASARIEGTDTQYF
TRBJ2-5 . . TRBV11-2 TGTGCCAGCAGCAAACAAGAGACCCAGTACTTC CASSKQETQYF
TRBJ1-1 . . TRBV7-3 TGTGCCAGCAGCTTTCAGGAGAACACTGAAGCTTTCTTT CASSFQENTEAFF
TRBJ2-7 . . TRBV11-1 TGTGCCAGCAGCTTAGTTGCCGGAACCTCCTACGAGCAGTACTTC CASSLVAGTSYEQYF
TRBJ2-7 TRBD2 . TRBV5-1 TGCGCCAGCAGCTCGCCGGGAAGAGACAACACAGGACTAGCGGGAGGGTCCCACTACGAGCAGTACTTC CASSSPGRDNTGLAGGSHYEQYF
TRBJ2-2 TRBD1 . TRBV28 TGTGCCAGCAGTCGGACAGGGTTTGAGGCCGGGGAGCTGTTTTTT CASSRTGFEAGELFF
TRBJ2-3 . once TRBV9 TGTGCCAGCAGCGTAGGAGCCATCACAGATACGCAGTATTTT CASSVGAITDTQYF
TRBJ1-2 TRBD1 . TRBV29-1 TGCAGCGTCCTGACAGGGGCTGGGGGGGGCTACACCTTC CSVLTGAGGGYTF
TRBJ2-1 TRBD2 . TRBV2 TGTGCCAGCACCCCCTCCGGGACTAGTCGGGATGAGCAGTTCTTC CASTPSGTSRDEQFF
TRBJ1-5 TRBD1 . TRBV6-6 TGTGCCAGCAGTTACAAGTCTACAGGGGTCCAGCCCCAGCATTTT CASSYKSTGVQPQHF
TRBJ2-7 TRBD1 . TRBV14 TGTGCCAGCAGCCACCGCGGACAGGGCCTCGAGCAGTACTTC CASSHRGQGLEQYF
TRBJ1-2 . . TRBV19 TGTGCCAGTAGCGGGGCCTGGGGCTACACCTTC CASSGAWGYTF
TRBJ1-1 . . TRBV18 TGTGCCAGCTCACCCTCGGCCGGGATGAACACTGAAGCTTTCTTT CASSPSAGMNTEAFF
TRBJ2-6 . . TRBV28 TGTGCCAGCAGTCCGTTCGGGGCAGGGGCCAACGTCCTGACTTTC CASSPFGAGANVLTF
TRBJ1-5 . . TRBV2 TGTGCCAGCAGCGCCTACGGGGGGAGCAATCAGCCCCAGCATTTT CASSAYGGSNQPQHF
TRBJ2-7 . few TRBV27 TGTGCCAGCAGTTTTCAGACAGGGACTGGCGAGCAGTACTTC CASSFQTGTGEQYF
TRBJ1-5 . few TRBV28 TGTGCCAGCAACCCAAGGCAGGACAATCAGCCCCAGCATTTT CASNPRQDNQPQHF
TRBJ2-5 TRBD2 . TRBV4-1 TGCGCCAGCAGCCAAGTGGGGGACTACCAACAAGAGACCCAGTACTTC CASSQVGDYQQETQYF
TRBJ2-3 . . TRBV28 TGTGCCAGCAGTCACCAAGGGTCCTGGGATACGCAGTATTTT CASSHQGSWDTQYF
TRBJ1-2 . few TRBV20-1 TGCAGTGCCAGCAACTATGGCTACACCTTC CSASNYGYTF
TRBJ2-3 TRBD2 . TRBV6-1 TGTGCCAGCTCCGGTGCGGGAGCTGATACGCAGTATTTT CASSGAGADTQYF
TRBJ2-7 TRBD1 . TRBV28 TGTGCCAGCAAGACAGGGGACCACGAGCAGTACTTC CASKTGDHEQYF
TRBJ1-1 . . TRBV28 TGTGCCAGCAGTACCGTAGACTGGGGGCGAACTGAAGCTTTCTTT CASSTVDWGRTEAFF
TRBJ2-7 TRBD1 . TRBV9 TGTGCCAGCAGCGCCACAGGGGTCTCCTACGAGCAGTACTTC CASSATGVSYEQYF
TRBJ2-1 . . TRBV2 TGTGCCAGCTCCGACAGATCTCCTGAGCAGTTCTTC CASSDRSPEQFF
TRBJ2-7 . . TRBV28 TGTGCCAGCAGTTTAGACTCCTACGAGCAGTACTTC CASSLDSYEQYF
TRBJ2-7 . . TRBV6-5 TGTGCCAGCTCCACAGGACCCACCTACGAGCAGTACTTC CASSTGPTYEQYF
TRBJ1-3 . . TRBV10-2 TGCGCCAGCAGTGAATACAGGCCGGGCTCTGGAAACACCATATATTTT CASSEYRPGSGNTIYF
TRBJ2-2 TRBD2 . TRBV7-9 TGTGCCAGCAAGGGGAAACTAGCGGGAGAAGTGGGCACCGGGGAGCTGTTTTTT CASKGKLAGEVGTGELFF
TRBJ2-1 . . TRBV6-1 TGTGCCAGCAGTGACACATACAATGAGCAGTTCTTC CASSDTYNEQFF
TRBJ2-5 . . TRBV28 TGTGCCAGCAGCCCCACAGGGCCTTGGGTTGCCCAGTACTTC CASSPTGPWVAQYF
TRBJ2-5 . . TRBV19 TGTGCCAGTAGGAAAAATGTCGGGGAAGAGACCCAGTACTTC CASRKNVGEETQYF
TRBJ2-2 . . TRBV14 TGTGCCAGCAGCCCAGCGAGTTACGGGGAGCTGTTTTTT CASSPASYGELFF
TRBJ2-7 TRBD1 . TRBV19 TGTGCCAGTAGTATTCGTAGCGGACAGGGGGATTTGGGCTACGAGCAGTACTTC CASSIRSGQGDLGYEQYF
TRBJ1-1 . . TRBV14 TGTGCCAGCAGCCAAGATCAGGGGTGGGGAAACGCTGAAGCTTTCTTT CASSQDQGWGNAEAFF
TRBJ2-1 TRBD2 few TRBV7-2 TGTGCCAGCAGCGCGGGACTAGCGGGATACAATGAGCAGTTCTTC CASSAGLAGYNEQFF
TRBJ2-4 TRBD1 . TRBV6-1 TGTGCCAGCAGTGGGGACAGGGACATTCAGTACTTC CASSGDRDIQYF
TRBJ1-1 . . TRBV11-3 TGTGCCAGCAGCTTAAATAGCGCCACTGAAGCTTTCTTT CASSLNSATEAFF
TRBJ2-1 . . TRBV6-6 TGTGCCAGCAGGACCTTCGGTAATGAGCAGTTCTTC CASRTFGNEQFF
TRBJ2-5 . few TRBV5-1 TGCGCCAGCAGCTTTGCCGACAGCCAAGAGACCCAGTACTTC CASSFADSQETQYF
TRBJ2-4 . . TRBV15 TGTGCCACCAGCCTGGGTGGCATTCAGTACTTC CATSLGGIQYF
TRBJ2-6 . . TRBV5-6 TGTGCCAGCAGCTTGGGAGGGGTAGGGGCCAACGTCCTGACTTTC CASSLGGVGANVLTF
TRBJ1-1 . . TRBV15 TGTGCCACCAGCAGGGACAGAATGAACACTGAAGCTTTCTTT CATSRDRMNTEAFF
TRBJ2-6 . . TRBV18 TGTGCCAGCTCACCGGGGGCAGGCGGAGGGGCCAACGTCCTGACTTTC CASSPGAGGGANVLTF
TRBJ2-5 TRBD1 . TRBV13 TGTGCCAGCAGCCGAAGTTCGATTGTGTTGGGGACAGGGAACCAAGAGACCCAGTACTTC CASSRSSIVLGTGNQETQYF
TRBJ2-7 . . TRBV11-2 TGTGCCAGCAGCCCCCCGGGATACGAGCAGTACTTC CASSPPGYEQYF
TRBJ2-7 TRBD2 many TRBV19 TGTGCCAGTAGTACCTTCGCCCCCCTAGCGGGAGGGCCCTACGAGCAGTACTTC CASSTFAPLAGGPYEQYF